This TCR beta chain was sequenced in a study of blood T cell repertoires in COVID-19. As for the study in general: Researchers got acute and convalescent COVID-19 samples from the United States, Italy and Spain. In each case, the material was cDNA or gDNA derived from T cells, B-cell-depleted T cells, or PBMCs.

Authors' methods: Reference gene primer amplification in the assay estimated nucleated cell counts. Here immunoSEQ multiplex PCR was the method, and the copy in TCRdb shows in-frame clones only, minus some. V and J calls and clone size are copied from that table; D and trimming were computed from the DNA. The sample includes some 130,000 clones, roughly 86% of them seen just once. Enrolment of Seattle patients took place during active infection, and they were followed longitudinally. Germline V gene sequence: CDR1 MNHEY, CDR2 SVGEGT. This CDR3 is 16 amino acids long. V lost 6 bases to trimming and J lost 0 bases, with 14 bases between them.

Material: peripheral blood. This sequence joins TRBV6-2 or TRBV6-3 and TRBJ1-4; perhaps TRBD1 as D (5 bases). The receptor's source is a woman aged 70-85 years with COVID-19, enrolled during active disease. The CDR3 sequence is CASSLRGSATNEKLFF. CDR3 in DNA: TGTGCCAGCAGCCTACGGGGGTCTGCAACTAATGAAAAACTGTTTTTT.